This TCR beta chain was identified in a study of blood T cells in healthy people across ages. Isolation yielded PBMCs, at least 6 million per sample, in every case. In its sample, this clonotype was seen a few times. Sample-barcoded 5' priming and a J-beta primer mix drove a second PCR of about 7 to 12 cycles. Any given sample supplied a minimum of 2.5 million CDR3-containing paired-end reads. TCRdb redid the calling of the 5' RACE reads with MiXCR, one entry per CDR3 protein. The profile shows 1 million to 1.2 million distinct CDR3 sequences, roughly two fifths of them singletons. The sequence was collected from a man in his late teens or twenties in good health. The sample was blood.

The CDR3: CASSVGTGGIGNYGYTF. The CDR3 bases are TGTGCCAGCAGCGTGGGGACAGGGGGGATCGGGAACTATGGCTACACCTTC. The chain is built from TRBV9 and TRBJ1-2; 11 bases fit TRBD1. Trimming at V came to 2 bases and at J to 2 bases, leaving 8 bases not matched to a gene. This CDR3 is 17 amino acids long. From germline, CDR1 is SGDLS and CDR2 YYNGEE.